The 17 T cell receptor beta chains given below trace back to one sample, sequenced in a study of CD8+CD57+ T cells in acquired aplastic anemia. All patients picked for sequencing had shown, by flow cytometry, an expansion of CD8+CD57+ cells. For CDR3 and TCR beta VDJ profiling, genomic DNA was the template used. TCRdb processed the reads anew with MiXCR; each CDR3 protein has one entry. The data contain approximately 470,000 distinct CDR3 sequences, approximately 33% of them singletons. Sequenced sample: sorted CD4+, CD8+, or CD8+CD57+ T cells (not recorded which) from PBMCs. All receptors derive from a human donor with aplastic anemia.

This clonotype came up a few times. V and J are TRBV4-1 and TRBJ1-6; perhaps TRBD1 as D (6 bases). The CDR3 covers 18 residues. The V end lost 1 base, the J end lost 0 bases, and 13 bases lay between the germline ends. The V gene's germline CDR1 is MGHRA and CDR2 YSYEKL. DNA for the CDR3: TGCGCCAGCAGCCAAGGAGCGGGGGGCAGCTCCTATAATTCACCCCTCCACTTT. Amino acids: CASSQGAGGSSYNSPLHF.

This chain links TRBV12-3 or TRBV12-4 with TRBJ2-5, with 13 bases lining up with TRBD2. V dropped 6 bases and J dropped 4; count of bases not matched to a gene: 11. The CDR3 runs to 17 residues. The CDR3 coding sequence is TGTGCCAGCAGGCAGGGACTAGCGGGGAGACTCCGAGAGACCCAGTACTTC. The encoded protein is CASRQGLAGRLRETQYF.

The table lists this clonotype with many counts. The rearrangement uses TRBV7-8 and TRBJ1-2, with D unclear. The CDR3 covers 16 residues. Trimming left V 5 bases short and J 5 bases short, with 21 bases between. Germline V gene sequence: CDR1 SGHVS, CDR2 FQNEAQ. The CDR3 sequence is CASSPDRASLRYGYTF. The CDR3 DNA reads as TGTGCCAGCAGCCCGGACCGGGCCTCATTGAGGTATGGCTACACCTTC.

Notes on this clonotype: This could be a read error, since a much larger clone is one nucleotide away. The gene calls are TRBV5-1 and TRBJ1-5, with unresolved D. CDR1 is SGHRS and CDR2 is YFSETQ in the germline V gene. CDR3 size: 15 residues. The chain's CDR3 is CASGLAGIFNQPQHF. As DNA, the CDR3 is TGCGCCAGCGGCTTAGCTGGGATTTTCAATCAGCCCCAGCATTTT.

This clonotype was seen more than once but under ten times. V usage is TRBV7-3 and J usage is TRBJ2-1; D is unresolved. Germline CDR1 and CDR2: SGHTA and FQGTGA. Trimming removed 1 base at V and 3 bases at J, with 7 bases between. The CDR3 sequence is 14 residues long. In DNA, the CDR3 is TGTGCCAGCAGCTTAATAGCAGACTACAATGAGCAGTTCTTC. This sequence encodes CASSLIADYNEQFF.

This clonotype was detected only a few times. This rearrangement joins TRBV5-1 to TRBJ1-2; D may be TRBD1 (6 bases). This CDR3 spans 14 amino acids. Germline V lookup: CDR1 SGHRS, CDR2 YFSETQ. V dropped 0 bases and J dropped 6 bases, with 12 bases sitting between them. The CDR3 DNA reads TGCGCCAGCAGCTTGGACAGGGCCGTAAATGGCTACACCTTC. This gives the protein CASSLDRAVNGYTF.

This rearrangement joins TRBV9 to TRBJ2-2; the match to TRBD2 covers 12 bases. The J segment lost 5 bases and the V segment lost 0 bases, leaving 5 bases of the junction unmatched. The CDR3 spans 17 residues. The germline gives CDR1 SGDLS, CDR2 YYNGEE. CDR3 residues: CASSVVRLAGETGELFF. The CDR3 coding sequence is TGTGCCAGCAGCGTAGTTCGACTAGCGGGGGAGACCGGGGAGCTGTTTTTT.

This clonotype appeared once. The conserved final phenylalanine or tryptophan is absent from the CDR3, which likely points to a read error. The DNA is left out, because the CDR3 cannot be placed on it with certainty; the CDR3 is given as TCRdb lists it. This chain connects TRBV14 to TRBJ2-6. Germline V gene data show CDR1 as SGHDN and CDR2 as FVKESK. Inclusive of both ends, the CDR3 amounts to 8 amino acids. CDR3 loop: CASSQGTS.

This clonotype was recorded many times. This sequence joins TRBV7-2 and TRBJ1-3; weak D call: TRBD1 (5 bases). This CDR3 has 13 residues. Germline-derived CDR1 and CDR2 are SGHTA and FQGNSA. V was trimmed by 1 base and J by 4 bases, leaving 5 bases between them. CDR3 sequence reads: CASSLGGGNTIYF. The CDR3, as DNA: TGTGCCAGCAGCTTAGGGGGGGGAAACACCATATATTTT.

V usage is TRBV11-2 and J usage is TRBJ1-5; D unresolved. Trimming left V 2 bases short and J 4 bases short, with 15 bases between. The CDR3 totals 16 residues. The germline gives CDR1 SGHAT, CDR2 FQNNGV. This chain's CDR3 is CASSLSRAGRNQPQHF. DNA for the CDR3: TGTGCCAGCAGCTTATCTAGGGCAGGTAGAAATCAGCCCCAGCATTTT.

This clonotype showed up just a few times. The rearrangement links TRBV11-1 to TRBJ2-3; 8 positions agree with TRBD2. V lost 8 bases and J lost 2; bases outside the gene matches: 15. Per the germline V gene, CDR1 is SGHAT and CDR2 is FQDESV (reference sequence). There are 17 residues in the CDR3. CDR3 in DNA: TGTGCCAGCGCCACTCCCGGCGGGGGGTCTCCCACAGATACGCAGTATTTT. Its translation is CASATPGGGSPTDTQYF.

This clonotype appeared many times. The rearrangement links TRBV20-1 to TRBJ2-7; D may match TRBD1 or TRBD2 (5 bases each). CDR1 and CDR2 from the germline V gene are DFQATT and SNEGSKA (reference sequence). The length of the CDR3 is 13 residues. Between the trimmed V and J ends, which lost 3 bases and 5 bases, there was a span of 14 bases. Here the CDR3 reads CSASEGTLNEQYF. The CDR3 bases are TGCAGTGCTAGTGAGGGGACCCTCAACGAGCAGTACTTC.

As DNA, the CDR3 is TGCGCCAGCAGGACAGTTTTGTTGAGTACACCCCCTCACTTT. Protein: CASRTVLLSTPPHF. The chain has TRBV10-1 and TRBJ1-6, with a tentative D call TRBD1 (5 bases). CDR1 is WNHNN and CDR2 is SYGVQD in the germline V gene (reference sequence). This CDR3 has 14 residues. V lost 6 bases and J 19 bases, leaving 25 bases between the germline ends.

In its sample, this clonotype was seen a few times. The chain recombines TRBV11-1 with TRBJ2-7; 7 nucleotides align to TRBD2. V lost 5 bases, J lost 3 bases, and 16 bases stayed unmatched. The CDR3 is 17 amino acids. Germline V gene lookup returns CDR1 SGHAT and CDR2 FQDESV (reference sequence). The CDR3 sequence: CASSPPGLASGVYEQYF. The CDR3 nucleotides read TGTGCCAGCAGCCCCCCCGGTCTGGCTAGCGGAGTCTACGAGCAGTACTTC.

CDR3 in amino acids: CSALAGGGDTQYF. The CDR3 DNA reads TGCAGCGCGCTAGCGGGGGGTGGAGATACGCAGTATTTT. The rearrangement links TRBV20-1 to TRBJ2-3; TRBD2 matches at 11 bases. The CDR3 is 13 residues long. CDR1 is DFQATT and CDR2 is SNEGSKA in the germline V gene (reference sequence).

In the case of this clonotype: One base away lies a much larger clone, so this may be a sequencing read error. No conserved phenylalanine or tryptophan ends this CDR3, so it is likely a read error. This chain joins TRBV5-1 and TRBJ1-6, with a possible D match to TRBD1 (5 bases). In germline, CDR1 is SGHRS, CDR2 YFSETQ. The CDR3 runs 14 residues. Trimming took off 2 bases at V and 10 bases at J, with 13 bases between the two ends. The CDR3 DNA is TGCGCCAGCAGCTTCGGGGGTCGGATCTCACCCCTCCACCTT. Its translation is CASSFGGRISPLHL.

This chain joins TRBV2 and TRBJ2-1; TRBD2 agrees at 8 bases. CDR3 length: 14 residues. Trimming at V came to 5 bases and at J to 7 bases, leaving 7 bases not matched to a gene. The germline gives CDR1 SNHLY, CDR2 FYNNEI. CDR3 protein: CASSIGRAGNEQFF. In nucleotides, the CDR3 is TGTGCCAGCAGTATCGGGAGGGCCGGTAATGAGCAGTTCTTC.